The rows below give T cell receptor beta chains drawn from one sample of a study of neurological immune-mediated disorders. TCRdb redid the calling of the 5' RACE reads with MiXCR, one entry per CDR3 protein. Of tens of thousands of distinct CDR3 sequences listed, roughly 18% were seen once; the top ten hold approximately 15%. Sequenced sample: PBMCs. The receptors shown here come from a woman between 40 and 55 years old in good health. The CDR3 runs from the conserved cysteine through the conserved F or W. Fields, in order: J gene, D gene, CDR3 length, clone size, V gene, CDR3 protein, CDR3 DNA. D genes are given only for firm matches. The size field is filled for only some rows; it gives once, few, many or a size class.

>TRBJ2-1|TRBD1|15|.|TRBV9
CASSPRDSTYNEQFF
TGTGCCAGCAGTCCCCGGGACAGCACTTACAATGAGCAGTTCTTC
>TRBJ2-2|.|17|many|TRBV6-2/TRBV6-3
CASSYSSPQGNTGELFF
TGTGCCAGCAGTTACTCCTCTCCGCAGGGGAACACCGGGGAGCTGTTTTTT
>TRBJ2-3|.|14|.|TRBV12-3/TRBV12-4
CASCTAGSGNTQYF
TGTGCCAGCTGTACCGCTGGGTCAGGGAATACGCAGTATTTT
>TRBJ1-2|TRBD1|12|many|TRBV24-1
CATSQTGAGYTF
TGTGCCACCAGTCAGACAGGGGCCGGCTACACCTTC
>TRBJ2-1|TRBD2|16|.|TRBV12-3/TRBV12-4
CASSTSGRPSYNEQFF
TGTGCCAGCAGTACTAGCGGGAGACCCTCCTACAATGAGCAGTTCTTC
>TRBJ2-3|.|14|once|TRBV15
CAPSRERGRDTQYF
TGTGCCCCCAGCAGAGAACGGGGGAGAGATACGCAGTATTTT
>TRBJ1-5|.|14|many|TRBV2
CASSESTADQPQHF
TGTGCCAGCAGTGAAAGCACAGCCGACCAGCCCCAGCATTTT
>TRBJ1-4|.|14|many|TRBV5-1
CASSSRVRGEKLFF
TGCGCCAGCAGCAGCCGGGTCCGCGGCGAAAAACTGTTTTTT
>TRBJ1-4|.|11|many|TRBV28
CASSSQVGLFF
TGTGCCAGCAGTTCCCAGGTGGGACTGTTTTTT
>TRBJ2-3|TRBD2|16|.|TRBV20-1
CSARDRAGQLTDTQYF
TGCAGTGCTAGAGATCGAGCGGGGCAGCTCACAGATACGCAGTATTTT
>TRBJ1-4|.|12|many|TRBV12-3/TRBV12-4
CASSFLGEKLFF
TGTGCCAGCAGTTTTTTGGGAGAAAAACTGTTTTTT
>TRBJ1-6|TRBD1|15|many|TRBV20-1
CSASLGQGEASPLHF
TGCAGTGCTAGCTTGGGACAGGGCGAAGCCTCACCCCTCCACTTT
>TRBJ2-3|.|10|many|TRBV12-3/TRBV12-4
CASGRDTQYF
TGTGCCAGCGGGAGAGATACGCAGTATTTT
>TRBJ2-1|.|17|many|TRBV20-1
CSASEARRSNSYNEQFF
TGCAGTGCTAGTGAGGCCCGGCGGAGTAACTCCTACAATGAGCAGTTCTTC
>TRBJ2-7|TRBD1|15|many|TRBV5-1
CASSFLDRNSYEQYF
TGCGCCAGCAGCTTCCTGGACAGGAACTCCTACGAGCAGTACTTC
>TRBJ2-7|TRBD1|14|many|TRBV20-1
CSAITGTGLPEQYF
TGCAGTGCTATAACCGGGACAGGGCTTCCCGAGCAGTACTTC
>TRBJ2-7|TRBD2|15|.|TRBV5-8
CASSHSGLEVYEQYF
TGTGCCAGCAGCCACTCCGGACTAGAGGTCTACGAGCAGTACTTC
>TRBJ2-6|.|16|many|TRBV10-3
CAISDTQGSGANVLTF
TGTGCCATCAGTGACACACAGGGTAGTGGGGCCAACGTCCTGACTTTC
>TRBJ2-5|TRBD2|16|many|TRBV5-1
CASSLSSGTAGETQYF
TGCGCCAGCAGCTTGTCGAGCGGGACGGCGGGGGAGACCCAGTACTTC
>TRBJ1-1|.|14|.|TRBV30
CAWRAKTLNTEAFF
TGTGCCTGGAGGGCTAAGACCTTGAACACTGAAGCTTTCTTT
>TRBJ2-1|TRBD2|18|few|TRBV5-1
CASSLTAGGYLSYNEQFF
TGCGCCAGCAGCTTGACAGCGGGGGGCTACTTGTCCTACAATGAGCAGTTCTTC
>TRBJ1-6|.|16|many|TRBV27
CASRRGLEGPNSPLHF
TGTGCCAGCAGGCGGGGATTAGAGGGGCCTAATTCACCCCTCCACTTT
>TRBJ2-7|.|15|few|TRBV5-1
CASSLGADRNYEQYF
TGCGCCAGCAGCCTGGGTGCGGACAGAAACTACGAGCAGTACTTC
>TRBJ2-1|.|16|many|TRBV28
CASSVLDSSSYNEQFF
TGTGCCAGCAGTGTACTAGACTCGAGCTCCTACAATGAGCAGTTCTTC
>TRBJ2-5|.|14|many|TRBV6-2/TRBV6-3
CASTQLLLGGTQYF
TGTGCCAGCACCCAACTTTTGCTAGGGGGGACCCAGTACTTC
>TRBJ1-6|.|15|.|TRBV5-1
CASSFYGAQNSPLHF
TGCGCCAGCAGCTTTTACGGGGCACAAAATTCACCCCTCCACTTT
>TRBJ1-2|.|13|many|TRBV7-3
CASSPQGGDGYTF
TGTGCCAGTAGCCCCCAGGGAGGGGATGGCTACACCTTC
>TRBJ1-1|.|16|many|TRBV3-1
CASSQGSNSGFTEAFF
TGTGCCAGCAGTCAGGGATCGAATTCAGGGTTCACTGAAGCTTTCTTT
>TRBJ2-5|TRBD1|16|.|TRBV5-1
CASSPMWTGTQETQYF
TGCGCCAGCAGCCCTATGTGGACAGGCACACAAGAGACCCAGTACTTC
>TRBJ1-6|.|19|.|TRBV7-8
CASSFYICSASPNHSPLHF
.
>TRBJ2-2|TRBD1|16|many|TRBV6-6
CASSYTGTGRSGELFF
TGTGCCAGCAGTTATACCGGGACAGGGCGATCCGGGGAGCTGTTTTTT
>TRBJ2-1|.|15|many|TRBV7-2
CATLISGPSYNEQFF
TGTGCCACACTAATTTCGGGGCCCTCCTACAATGAGCAGTTCTTC
>TRBJ1-1|.|14|.|TRBV7-8
CASSLEPGRTEAFF
TGTGCCAGCAGCTTAGAACCTGGTCGCACTGAAGCTTTCTTT
>TRBJ2-1|.|13|many|TRBV5-1
CASSSTYSNEQFF
TGCGCCAGCAGCTCGACGTACTCCAATGAGCAGTTCTTC
>TRBJ1-2|.|18|many|TRBV7-2
CASSSPRERPPANYGYTF
TGTGCCAGCAGCTCACCACGAGAACGCCCGCCAGCTAACTATGGCTACACCTTC
>TRBJ1-1|.|13|.|TRBV19
CASSIYRNTEAFF
TGTGCCAGTAGTATATACAGGAACACTGAAGCTTTCTTT
>TRBJ2-5|.|14|.|TRBV6-5
CASSPFPGGTTQYF
TGTGCCAGCAGTCCCTTTCCGGGGGGCACGACCCAGTACTTC
>TRBJ1-1|TRBD1|15|many|TRBV7-2
CASSLASGTGGEAFF
TGTGCCAGCAGCTTAGCGTCGGGGACAGGGGGGGAAGCTTTCTTT